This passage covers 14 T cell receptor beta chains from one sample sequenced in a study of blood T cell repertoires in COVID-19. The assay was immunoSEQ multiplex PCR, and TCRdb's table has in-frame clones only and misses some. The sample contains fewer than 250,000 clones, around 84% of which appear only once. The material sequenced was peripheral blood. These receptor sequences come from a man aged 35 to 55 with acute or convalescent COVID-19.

The CDR3 sequence is CASSWTGGDGNTIYF. CDR3 nucleotides: TGTGCCAGCAGTTGGACAGGGGGCGATGGAAACACCATATATTTT. The chain uses TRBV6-6 and TRBJ1-3, with 11 bases fitting TRBD1. Trimming removed 4 bases from V and 3 bases from J; junction bases left unmatched: 2. The CDR3 runs 15 residues. Germline loops: CDR1 MNHNY, CDR2 SVGAGI (reference sequence).

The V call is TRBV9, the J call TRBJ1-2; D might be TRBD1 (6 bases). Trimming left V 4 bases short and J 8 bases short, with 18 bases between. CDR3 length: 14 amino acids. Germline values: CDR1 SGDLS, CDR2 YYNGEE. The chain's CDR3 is CASSPGDWAFGYTF. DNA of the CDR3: TGTGCCAGCAGCCCAGGGGATTGGGCATTCGGCTACACCTTC.

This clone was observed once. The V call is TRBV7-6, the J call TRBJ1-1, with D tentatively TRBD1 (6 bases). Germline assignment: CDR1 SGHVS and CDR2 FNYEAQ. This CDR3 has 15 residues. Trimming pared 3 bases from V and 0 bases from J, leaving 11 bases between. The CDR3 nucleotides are TGTGCCAGCAGCTTGACGGGGGGCTTGAACACTGAAGCTTTCTTT. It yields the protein CASSLTGGLNTEAFF.

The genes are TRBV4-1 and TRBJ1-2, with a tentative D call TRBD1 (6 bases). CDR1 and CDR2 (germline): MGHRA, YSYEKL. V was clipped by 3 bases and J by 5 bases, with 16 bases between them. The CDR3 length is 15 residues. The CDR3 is CASSQRAGVIYGYTF. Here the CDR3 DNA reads TGCGCCAGCAGCCAGAGGGCAGGGGTCATATATGGCTACACCTTC.

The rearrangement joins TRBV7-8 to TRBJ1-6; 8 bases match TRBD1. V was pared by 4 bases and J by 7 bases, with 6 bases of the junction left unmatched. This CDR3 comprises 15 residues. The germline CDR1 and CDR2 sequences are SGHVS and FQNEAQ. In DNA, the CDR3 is TGTGCCAGCAGCTCCAGGGGGCGCGAGAATTCACCCCTCCACTTT. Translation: CASSSRGRENSPLHF.

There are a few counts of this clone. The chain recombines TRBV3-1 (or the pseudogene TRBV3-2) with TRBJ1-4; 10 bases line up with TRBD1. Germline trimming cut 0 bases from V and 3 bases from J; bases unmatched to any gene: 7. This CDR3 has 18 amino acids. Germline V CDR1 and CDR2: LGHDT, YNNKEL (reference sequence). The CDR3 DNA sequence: TGTGCCAGCAGCCAAGAGGTGACAGGGGGCGAAGCTAATGAAAAACTGTTTTTT. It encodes CASSQEVTGGEANEKLFF.

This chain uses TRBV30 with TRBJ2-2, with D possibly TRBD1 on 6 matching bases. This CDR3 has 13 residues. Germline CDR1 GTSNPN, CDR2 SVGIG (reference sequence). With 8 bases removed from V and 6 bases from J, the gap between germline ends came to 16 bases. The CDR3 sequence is CAREQGTAGELFF. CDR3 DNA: TGTGCCAGGGAACAGGGTACCGCCGGGGAGCTGTTTTTT.

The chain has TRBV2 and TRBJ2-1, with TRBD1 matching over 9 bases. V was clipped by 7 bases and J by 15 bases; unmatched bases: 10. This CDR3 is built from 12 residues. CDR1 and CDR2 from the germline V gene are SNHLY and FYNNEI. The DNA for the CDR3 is TGTGCCAGCACCCAGGACAGGGGCAGACTGTTCTTC. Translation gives CASTQDRGRLFF.

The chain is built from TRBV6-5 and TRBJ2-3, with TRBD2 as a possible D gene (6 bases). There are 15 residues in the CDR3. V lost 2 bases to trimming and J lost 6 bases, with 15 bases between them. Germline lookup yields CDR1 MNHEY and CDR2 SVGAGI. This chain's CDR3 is CASSYEWGERDTQYF. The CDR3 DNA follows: TGTGCCAGCAGTTACGAGTGGGGGGAGAGGGATACGCAGTATTTT.

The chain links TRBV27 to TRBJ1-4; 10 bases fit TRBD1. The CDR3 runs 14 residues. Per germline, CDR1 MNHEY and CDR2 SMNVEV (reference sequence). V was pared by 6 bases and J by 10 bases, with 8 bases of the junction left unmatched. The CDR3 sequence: CASSPGTGDGKLFF. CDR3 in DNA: TGTGCCAGCAGCCCCGGGACAGGGGATGGAAAACTGTTTTTT.

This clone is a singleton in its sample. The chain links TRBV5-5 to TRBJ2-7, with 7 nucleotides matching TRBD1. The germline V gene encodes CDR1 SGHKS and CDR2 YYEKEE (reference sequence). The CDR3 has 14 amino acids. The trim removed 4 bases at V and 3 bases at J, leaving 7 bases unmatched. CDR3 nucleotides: TGTGCCAGCAGCCTGACAGGGAAGTTCTACGAGCAGTACTTC. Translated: CASSLTGKFYEQYF. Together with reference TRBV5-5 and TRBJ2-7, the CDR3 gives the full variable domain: DAGVTQSPTHLIKTRGQQVTLRCSPISGHKSVSWYQQVLGQGPQFIFQYYEKEERGRGNFPDRFSARQFPNYSSELNVNALLLGDSALYLCASSLTGKFYEQYFGPGTRLTVT.

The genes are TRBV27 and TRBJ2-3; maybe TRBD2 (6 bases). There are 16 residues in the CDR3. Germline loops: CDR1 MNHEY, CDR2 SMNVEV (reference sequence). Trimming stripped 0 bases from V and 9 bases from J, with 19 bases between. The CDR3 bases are TGTGCCAGCAGTTTATCCTCCGGGGTCCAACGGGGGACGCAGTATTTT. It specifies CASSLSSGVQRGTQYF.

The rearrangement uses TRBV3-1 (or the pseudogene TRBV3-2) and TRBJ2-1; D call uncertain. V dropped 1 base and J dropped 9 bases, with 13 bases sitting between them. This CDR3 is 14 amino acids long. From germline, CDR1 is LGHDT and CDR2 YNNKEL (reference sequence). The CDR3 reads CASSQGLRVTEQFF. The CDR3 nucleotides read TGTGCCAGCAGCCAAGGACTTCGGGTTACTGAGCAGTTCTTC.

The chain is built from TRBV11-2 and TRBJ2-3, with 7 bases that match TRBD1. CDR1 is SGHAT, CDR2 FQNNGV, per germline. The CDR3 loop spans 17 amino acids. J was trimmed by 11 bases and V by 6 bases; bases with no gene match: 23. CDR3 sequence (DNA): TGTGCCAGCAGTGACCAAATGACAGGGAATAATTTTCGGGAGCAGTATTTT. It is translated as CASSDQMTGNNFREQYF.